This TCR beta chain was recorded in a study of OX40 agonist ivuxolimab in advanced cancers. With respect to the entire study: The costimulatory receptor OX40 (CD134) was targeted by ivuxolimab, a fully human IgG2 agonistic monoclonal antibody. Intravenous ivuxolimab was administered to patients every 2 weeks at six dose levels: 0.01, 0.1, 0.3, 1.5, 3 and 10 mg/kg. Of the approximately 50 patients in dose escalation, 19 had hepatocellular carcinoma, some 15 had melanoma, 9 had renal cell carcinoma and 9 had head and neck cancer. In the dose-escalation cohort, around four fifths of patients were male, and the mean age was around 60 years, with a range of about 23 to 90. Prior anti-PD-1, anti-PD-L1 or anti-CTLA-4 therapy was permitted, and 40% of dose-escalation patients had received checkpoint inhibitors. Partial responses were achieved by three dose-escalation patients, of whom one had hepatocellular carcinoma and two had cutaneous melanoma. Peripheral TCRbeta sequencing was intended to test whether TCR sequence diversity was altered and clonal T-cell expansion was caused by ivuxolimab. The monotherapy dose-escalation portion (N of about 49 patients) of the phase I ivuxolimab trial is reported in the paper.

A remark on this clone: Its antigen is unknown. Per-base qualities were not stored, and no clone one base away is much larger.

The investigation overall reported the following: In the 0.1-3.0 mg/kg groups, partial responders had among the lowest normalized peripheral clonal expansion, particularly in CD8+ T cells. Low levels of normalized T-cell clonal expansion were also seen in some patients who did not respond. After ivuxolimab, more expanded clones were found on average in CD8+ T cells than in CD4+ T cells. At doses from 0.1 to 3.0 mg/kg, clonal expansion was seen in both CD4+ and CD8+ blood T cells between baseline and week 6. The antigen specificity of the clonally expanded peripheral T cells was not determined.

To sequence the TCRbeta CDR3 region, genomic DNA was isolated from the sorted cells. TCRbeta CDR3 regions were sequenced using the immunoSEQ Assay. In its TCRdb copy, this immuneACCESS table keeps in-frame sequences only and misses some clones. Where compared with another copy, unresolved V genes explain less than half of these, and the others have no known cause. This sample holds 17,000 or so clones; roughly 84% were observed only once. Clones ranked in the top ten supply 25% of the sample. The trial excluded patients who had a history of autoimmune disease or who were on systemic immunosuppression. In every dose cohort, peripheral blood was drawn for TCR sequencing at baseline, cycle 4 day 1, and cycle 7 day 1. Samples came from an open-label, multicenter, first-in-human phase I dose-escalation trial of ivuxolimab. Adults with locally advanced or metastatic head and neck squamous cell, hepatocellular, melanoma or renal cell carcinoma were enrolled in the trial. Before TCR sequencing, CD4+ T cells and CD8+ T cells were sorted from peripheral blood as separate populations.

V loses 2 bases, J loses 1 base, and the germline ends lie 11 bases apart. CDR1 and CDR2 are drawn from the germline V gene: SGDLS, YYNGEE. The CDR3 holds 15 amino acids from the cysteine to the phenylalanine. Only CDR3 DNA is held: 45 bases, read in frame from base 1. The V and J genes are TRBV9 and TRBJ2-3; possibly the D gene is TRBD1, per 6 matching bases. This clonotype originated in an adult with an advanced solid tumor such as melanoma, head and neck, liver or kidney cancer. The sample in question was CD4+ or CD8+ T cells sorted from blood, obtained in a trial of the OX40 agonist ivuxolimab. The DNA sequence is as follows: TGTGCCAGCAGCGTCGAGGGACAAGGCACAGATACGCAGTATTTT. Its protein is CASSVEGQGTDTQYF.